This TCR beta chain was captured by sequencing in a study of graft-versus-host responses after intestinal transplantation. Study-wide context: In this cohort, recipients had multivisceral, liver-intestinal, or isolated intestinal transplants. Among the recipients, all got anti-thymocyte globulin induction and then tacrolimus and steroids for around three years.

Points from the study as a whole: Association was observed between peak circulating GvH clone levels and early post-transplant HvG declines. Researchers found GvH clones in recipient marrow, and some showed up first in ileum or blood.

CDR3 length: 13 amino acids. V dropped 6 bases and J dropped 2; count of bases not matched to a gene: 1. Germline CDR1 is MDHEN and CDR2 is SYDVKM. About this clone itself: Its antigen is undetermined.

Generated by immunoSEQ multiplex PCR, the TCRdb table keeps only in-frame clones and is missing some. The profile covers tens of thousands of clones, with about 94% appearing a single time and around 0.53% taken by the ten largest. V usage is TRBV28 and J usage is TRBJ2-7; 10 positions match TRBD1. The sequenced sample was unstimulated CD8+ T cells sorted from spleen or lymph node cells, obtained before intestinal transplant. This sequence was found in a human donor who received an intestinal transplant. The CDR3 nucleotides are TGTGCCAGCAGGGGACAGGGGACCTACGAGCAGTACTTC. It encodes CASRGQGTYEQYF. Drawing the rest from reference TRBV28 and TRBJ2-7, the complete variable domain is DVKVTQSSRYLVKRTGEKVFLECVQDMDHENMFWYRQDPGLGLRLIYFSYDVKMKEKGDIPEGYSVSREKKERFSLILESASTNQTSMYLCASRGQGTYEQYFGPGTRLTVT.